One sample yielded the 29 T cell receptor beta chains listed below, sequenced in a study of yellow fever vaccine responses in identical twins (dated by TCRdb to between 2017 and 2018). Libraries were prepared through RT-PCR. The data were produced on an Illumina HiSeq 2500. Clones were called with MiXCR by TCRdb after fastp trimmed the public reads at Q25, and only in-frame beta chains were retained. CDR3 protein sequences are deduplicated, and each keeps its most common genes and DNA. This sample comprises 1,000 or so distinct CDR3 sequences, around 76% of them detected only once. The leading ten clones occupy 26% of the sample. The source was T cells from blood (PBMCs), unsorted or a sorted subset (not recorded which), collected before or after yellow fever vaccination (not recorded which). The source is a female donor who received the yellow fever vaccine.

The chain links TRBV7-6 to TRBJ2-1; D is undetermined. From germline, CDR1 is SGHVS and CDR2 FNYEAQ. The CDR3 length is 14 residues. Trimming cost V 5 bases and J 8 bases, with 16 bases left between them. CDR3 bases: TGTGCCAGCAGCCCCAGCCCTTCGACCGATGAGCAGTTCTTC. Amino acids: CASSPSPSTDEQFF.

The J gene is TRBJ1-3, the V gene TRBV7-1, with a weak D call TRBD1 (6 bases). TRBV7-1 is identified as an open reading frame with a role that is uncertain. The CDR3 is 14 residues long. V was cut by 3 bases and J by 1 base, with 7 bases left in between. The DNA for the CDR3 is TGTGCCAGCAGCTCTGGACAGTCTGGAAACACCATATATTTT. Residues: CASSSGQSGNTIYF.

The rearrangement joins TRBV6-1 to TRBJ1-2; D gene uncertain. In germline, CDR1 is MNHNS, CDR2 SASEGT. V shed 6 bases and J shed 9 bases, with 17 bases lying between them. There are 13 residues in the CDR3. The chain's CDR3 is CASRPAQVGSYTF. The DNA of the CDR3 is TGTGCCAGCAGGCCCGCCCAAGTTGGCAGCTACACCTTC.

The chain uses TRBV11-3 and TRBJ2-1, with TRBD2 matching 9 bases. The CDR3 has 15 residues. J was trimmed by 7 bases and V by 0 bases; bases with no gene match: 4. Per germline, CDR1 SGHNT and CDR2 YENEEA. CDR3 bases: TGTGCCAGCAGCTTAGACGGGCGGGAGGGTAATGAGCAGTTCTTC. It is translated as CASSLDGREGNEQFF.

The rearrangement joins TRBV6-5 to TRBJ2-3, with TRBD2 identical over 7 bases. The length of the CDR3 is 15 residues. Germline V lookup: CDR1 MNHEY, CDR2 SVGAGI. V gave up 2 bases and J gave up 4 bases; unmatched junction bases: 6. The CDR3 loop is CASSYAGVRADTQYF. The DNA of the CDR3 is TGTGCCAGCAGTTACGCGGGAGTTCGGGCAGATACGCAGTATTTT.

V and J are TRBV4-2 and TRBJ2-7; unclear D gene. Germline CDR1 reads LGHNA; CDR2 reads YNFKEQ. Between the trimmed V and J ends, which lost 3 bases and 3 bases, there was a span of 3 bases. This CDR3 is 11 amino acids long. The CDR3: CASSQFYEQYF. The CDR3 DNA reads TGTGCCAGCAGCCAGTTCTACGAGCAGTACTTC.

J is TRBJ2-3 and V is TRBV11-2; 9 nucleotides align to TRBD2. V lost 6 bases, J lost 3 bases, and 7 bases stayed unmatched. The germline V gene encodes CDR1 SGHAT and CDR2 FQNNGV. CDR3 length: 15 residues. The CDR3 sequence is CASRAGGLGTDTQYF. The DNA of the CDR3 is TGTGCCAGCAGAGCGGGGGGATTGGGGACAGATACGCAGTATTTT.

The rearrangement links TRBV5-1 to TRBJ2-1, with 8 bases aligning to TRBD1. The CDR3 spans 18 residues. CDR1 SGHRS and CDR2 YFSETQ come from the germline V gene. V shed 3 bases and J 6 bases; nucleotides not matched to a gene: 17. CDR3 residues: CASSSSNRGALLVNEQFF. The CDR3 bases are TGCGCCAGCAGCTCCTCTAACAGGGGGGCCTTACTTGTCAATGAGCAGTTCTTC.

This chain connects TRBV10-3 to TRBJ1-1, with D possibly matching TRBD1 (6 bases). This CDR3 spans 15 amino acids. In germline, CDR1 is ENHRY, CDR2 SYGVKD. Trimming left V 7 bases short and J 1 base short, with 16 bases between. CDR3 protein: CAIKSRRGRNTEAFF. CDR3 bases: TGTGCCATCAAATCCCGCAGGGGAAGGAACACTGAAGCTTTCTTT.

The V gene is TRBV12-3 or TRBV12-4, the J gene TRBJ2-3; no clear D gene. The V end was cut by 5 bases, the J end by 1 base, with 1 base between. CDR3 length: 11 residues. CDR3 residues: CASSRTDTQYF. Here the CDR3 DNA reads TGTGCCAGCAGTCGCACAGATACGCAGTATTTT.

The CDR3 protein is CASSLGPGGTGVGNEQFF. Here the CDR3 DNA reads TGTGCCAGCAGCTTAGGCCCCGGAGGGACAGGGGTTGGCAATGAGCAGTTCTTC. The rearrangement uses TRBV11-3 and TRBJ2-1; 10 nucleotides align to TRBD1. The CDR3 covers 18 residues. Germline CDR1 reads SGHNT; CDR2 reads YENEEA. The J segment lost 6 bases and the V segment lost 1 base, leaving 12 bases of the junction unmatched.

CDR3 in DNA: TGCGCCAGCAGTGAGGACAGGGCGACAGATACGCAGTATTTT. Amino acids: CASSEDRATDTQYF. V usage is TRBV10-1 and J usage is TRBJ2-3, with 7 nucleotides matching TRBD1. The germline CDR1 and CDR2 sequences are WNHNN and SYGVQD (reference sequence). The CDR3 runs 14 residues. V shed 2 bases and J 3 bases; nucleotides not matched to a gene: 2.

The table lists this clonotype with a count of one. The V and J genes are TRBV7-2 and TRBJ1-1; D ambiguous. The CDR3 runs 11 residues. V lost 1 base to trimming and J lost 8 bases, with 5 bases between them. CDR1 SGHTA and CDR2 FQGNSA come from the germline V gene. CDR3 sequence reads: CASSLGGEAFF. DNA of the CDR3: TGTGCCAGCAGCTTAGGAGGCGAAGCTTTCTTT.

The CDR3 coding sequence is TGTGCCAGCAGCCAAGACGCAGCGGGACTGAATGAGCAGTTCTTC. It yields the protein CASSQDAAGLNEQFF. This chain uses TRBV4-2 with TRBJ2-1; 7 nucleotides line up with TRBD2. V lost 0 bases, J lost 7 bases, and 6 bases stayed unmatched. Looked up from germline, CDR1 is LGHNA and CDR2 is YNFKEQ. This CDR3 has 15 residues.

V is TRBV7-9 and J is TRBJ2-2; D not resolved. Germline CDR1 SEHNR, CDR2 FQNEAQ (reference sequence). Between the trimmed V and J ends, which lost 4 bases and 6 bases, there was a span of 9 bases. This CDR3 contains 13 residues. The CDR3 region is CASSSQFAGELFF. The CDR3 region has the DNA TGTGCCAGCAGCTCCCAGTTCGCCGGGGAGCTGTTTTTT. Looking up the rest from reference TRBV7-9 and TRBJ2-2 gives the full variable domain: DTGVSQNPRHKITKRGQNVTFRCDPISEHNRLYWYRQTLGQGPEFLTYFQNEAQLEKSRLLSDRFSAERPKGSFSTLEIQRTEQGDSAMYLCASSSQFAGELFFGEGSRLTVL.

The CDR3 sequence is CASSLVLAGVNEQFF. The CDR3 DNA reads TGCGCCAGCAGCTTGGTGTTAGCGGGAGTAAATGAGCAGTTCTTC. The chain joins TRBV5-1 to TRBJ2-1, with 9 bases lining up with TRBD2. The CDR3 totals 15 residues. CDR1 SGHRS and CDR2 YFSETQ come from the germline V gene. With V trimmed by 0 bases and J by 7 bases, 5 bases remained unmatched.

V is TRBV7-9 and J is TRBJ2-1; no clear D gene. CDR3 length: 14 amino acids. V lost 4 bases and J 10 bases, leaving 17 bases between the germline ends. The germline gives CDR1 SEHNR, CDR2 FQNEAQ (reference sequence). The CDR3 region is CASSWQQVVREQFF. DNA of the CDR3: TGTGCCAGCAGCTGGCAGCAGGTCGTAAGGGAGCAGTTCTTC.

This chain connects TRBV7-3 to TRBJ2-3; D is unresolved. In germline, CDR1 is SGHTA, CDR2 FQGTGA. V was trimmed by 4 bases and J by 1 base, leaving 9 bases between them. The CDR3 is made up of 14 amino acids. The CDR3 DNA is TGTGCCAGCAGCTCCCACCGTGGCACAGATACGCAGTATTTT. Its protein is CASSSHRGTDTQYF.

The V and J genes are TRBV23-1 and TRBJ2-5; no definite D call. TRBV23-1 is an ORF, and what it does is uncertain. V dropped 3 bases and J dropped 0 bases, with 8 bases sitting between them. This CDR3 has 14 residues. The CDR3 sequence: CASSHGMYQETQYF. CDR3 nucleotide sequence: TGCGCCAGCAGTCACGGAATGTACCAAGAGACCCAGTACTTC.

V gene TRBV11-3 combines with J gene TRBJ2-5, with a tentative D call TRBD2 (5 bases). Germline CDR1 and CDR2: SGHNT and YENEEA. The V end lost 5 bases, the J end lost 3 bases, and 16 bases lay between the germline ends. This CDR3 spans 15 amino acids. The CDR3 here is CASSTLLGIKETQYF. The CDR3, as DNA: TGTGCCAGCAGCACGTTACTAGGGATAAAAGAGACCCAGTACTTC.

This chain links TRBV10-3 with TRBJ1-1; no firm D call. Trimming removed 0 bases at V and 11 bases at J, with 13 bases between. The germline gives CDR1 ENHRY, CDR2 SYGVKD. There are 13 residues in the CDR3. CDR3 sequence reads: CAISESTVSVAFF. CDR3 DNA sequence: TGTGCCATCAGTGAGTCTACGGTCTCGGTGGCTTTCTTT.

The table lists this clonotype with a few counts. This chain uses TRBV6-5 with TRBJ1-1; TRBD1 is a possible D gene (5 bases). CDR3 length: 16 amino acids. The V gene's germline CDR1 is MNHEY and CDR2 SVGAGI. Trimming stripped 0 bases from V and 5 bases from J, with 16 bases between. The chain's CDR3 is CASSYSNPGWHTEAFF. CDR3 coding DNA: TGTGCCAGCAGTTACTCGAACCCAGGGTGGCATACTGAAGCTTTCTTT.

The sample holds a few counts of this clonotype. CDR3 residues: CASSLAGTQPQHF. Written as DNA, the CDR3 is TGCGCCAGCAGCCTCGCTGGCACTCAGCCCCAGCATTTT. The chain joins TRBV4-1 to TRBJ1-5, with D hard to call. The CDR3 length is 13 residues. Looked up from germline, CDR1 is MGHRA and CDR2 is YSYEKL. Trimming took off 4 bases at V and 6 bases at J, with 10 bases between the two ends.

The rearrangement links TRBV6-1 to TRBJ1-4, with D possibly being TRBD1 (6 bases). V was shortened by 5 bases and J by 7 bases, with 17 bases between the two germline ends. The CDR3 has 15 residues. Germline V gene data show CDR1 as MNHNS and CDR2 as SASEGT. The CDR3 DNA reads TGTGCCAGCAGTCGAACCGGGACATTGGTTGAAAAACTGTTTTTT. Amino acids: CASSRTGTLVEKLFF.

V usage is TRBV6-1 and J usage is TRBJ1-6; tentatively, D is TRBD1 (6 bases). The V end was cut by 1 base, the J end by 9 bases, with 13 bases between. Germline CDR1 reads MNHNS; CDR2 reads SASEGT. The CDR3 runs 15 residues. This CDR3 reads CASSEEGGGSSPLHF. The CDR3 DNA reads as TGTGCCAGCAGTGAAGAAGGTGGGGGCAGTTCACCCCTCCACTTT.

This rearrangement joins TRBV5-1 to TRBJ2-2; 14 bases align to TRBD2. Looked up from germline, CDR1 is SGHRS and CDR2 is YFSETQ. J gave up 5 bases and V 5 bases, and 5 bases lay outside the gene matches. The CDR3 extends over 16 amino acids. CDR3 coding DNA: TGCGCCAGCAGATCGGGGACTAGCGGGGGTACCGGGGAGCTGTTTTTT. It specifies CASRSGTSGGTGELFF.

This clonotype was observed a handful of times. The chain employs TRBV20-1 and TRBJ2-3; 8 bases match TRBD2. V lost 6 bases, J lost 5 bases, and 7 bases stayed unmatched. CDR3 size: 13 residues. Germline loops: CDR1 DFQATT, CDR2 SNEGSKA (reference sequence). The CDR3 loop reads CSALGLAVDTQYF. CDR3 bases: TGCAGTGCCCTCGGACTAGCCGTAGATACGCAGTATTTT.

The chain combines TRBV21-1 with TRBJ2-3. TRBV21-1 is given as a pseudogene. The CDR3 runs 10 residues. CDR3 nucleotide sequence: TGTGCCAGGGAAACAGATACGCAGTATTTT. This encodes CARETDTQYF.

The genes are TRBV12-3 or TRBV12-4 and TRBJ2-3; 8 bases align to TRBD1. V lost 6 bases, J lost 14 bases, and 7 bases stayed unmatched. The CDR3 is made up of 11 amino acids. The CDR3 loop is CASRRQGSMYF. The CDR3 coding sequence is TGTGCCAGCAGGAGACAGGGGAGTATGTATTTT.